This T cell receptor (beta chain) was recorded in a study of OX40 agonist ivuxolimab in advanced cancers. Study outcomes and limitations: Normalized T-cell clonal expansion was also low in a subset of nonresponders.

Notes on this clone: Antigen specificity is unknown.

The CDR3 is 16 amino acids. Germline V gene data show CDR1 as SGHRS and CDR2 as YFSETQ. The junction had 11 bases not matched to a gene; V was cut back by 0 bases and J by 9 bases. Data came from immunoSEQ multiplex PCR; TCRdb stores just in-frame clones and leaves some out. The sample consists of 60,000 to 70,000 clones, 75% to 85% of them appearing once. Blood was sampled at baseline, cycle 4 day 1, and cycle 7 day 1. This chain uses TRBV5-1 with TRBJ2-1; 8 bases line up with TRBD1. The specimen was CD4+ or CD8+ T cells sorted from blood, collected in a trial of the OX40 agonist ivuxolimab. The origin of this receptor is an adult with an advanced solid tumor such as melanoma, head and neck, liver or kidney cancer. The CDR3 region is CASSLAGRQGHSEQFF. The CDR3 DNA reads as TGCGCCAGCAGCTTGGCCGGGAGACAGGGGCATTCTGAGCAGTTCTTC.